This TCR beta chain was sequenced for a study of T-cell memory formation after mild COVID-19. Whole-study results and caveats: Clones that shrank (day 15 to 85) were balanced CD4/CD8, whereas later expanders leaned CD4+. Memory cells collected pre-infection included some clones that later responded, suggesting cross-reactive memory joined. CD4+ contracting clones were mainly CM and EM; CD8+ ones, EMRA.

To note about this clonotype: Its antigen is not identified.

After 5'RACE with constant-segment primers, TCR alpha and TCR beta cDNA libraries carrying sample barcodes and UMIs were obtained. In TCRdb, the 5' RACE reads were re-called with MiXCR into one record per CDR3 protein. This sample has 150,000 to 200,000 distinct CDR3 sequences, with less than 40% found just once. The trim removed 5 bases at V and 0 bases at J, leaving 2 bases unmatched. This CDR3 is 14 amino acids long. Per germline, CDR1 SGHTA and CDR2 FQGTGA. This clonotype was obtained from an adult woman who had mild COVID-19 (a few samples of this study predate the infection). Cell type and time point are not known. The sequencing input was PBMCs or a T cell subset sorted from them (not recorded which). This chain joins TRBV7-3 and TRBJ1-1; 8 bases match TRBD1. CDR3 region: CASSRQGMNTEAFF. In DNA form, the CDR3 reads TGTGCCAGCAGCCGACAGGGGATGAACACTGAAGCTTTCTTT.